What follows are 8 T cell receptor beta chains derived from one specimen sequenced in a study of technical replicates of blood from four donors. The assay was immunoSEQ multiplex PCR, and TCRdb's table has in-frame clones only and misses some. The sample has approximately 50,000 clones, roughly 84% seen once. The source material was PBMCs. Receptors originate from a human donor in good health. Some clones in this sample may be carry-over from other donors' samples.

The chain is built from TRBV5-1 and TRBJ2-1, with 7 bases aligning to TRBD1. The CDR3 is made up of 15 amino acids. With 4 bases clipped from V and 3 bases from J, the junction kept 7 bases outside the gene matches. Per germline, CDR1 SGHRS and CDR2 YFSETQ. In DNA form, the CDR3 reads TGCGCCAGCAGCCCACAGGGGACGCTCTACAATGAGCAGTTCTTC. It translates to CASSPQGTLYNEQFF.

The V gene is TRBV6-5, the J gene TRBJ2-7, with TRBD1 matching over 8 bases. V dropped 2 bases and J dropped 2; count of bases not matched to a gene: 2. Germline V gives CDR1 MNHEY, CDR2 SVGAGI. This CDR3 is built from 14 residues. CDR3 bases: TGTGCCAGCAGTTACGACAGGGGCACCTACGAGCAGTACTTC. It yields the protein CASSYDRGTYEQYF.

The chain links TRBV29-1 to TRBJ1-4; 8 positions agree with TRBD1. Looked up from germline, CDR1 is SQVTM and CDR2 is ANQGSEA. Germline trimming cut 6 bases from V and 0 bases from J; bases unmatched to any gene: 21. CDR3 length: 20 residues. CDR3 DNA: TGCAGCGTCAGATGTCCCCGACGACAGGGGAGTATGCCAACTAATGAAAAACTGTTTTTT. Translated: CSVRCPRRQGSMPTNEKLFF.

The chain uses TRBV6-5 and TRBJ1-5; D remains unclear. The V and J ends lost 0 bases and 1 base respectively, with 4 bases between them. CDR3 length: 14 amino acids. Germline lookup yields CDR1 MNHEY and CDR2 SVGAGI. The CDR3 loop is CASSYSRSNQPQHF. CDR3 DNA sequence: TGTGCCAGCAGTTACTCGAGGAGCAATCAGCCCCAGCATTTT.

The chain recombines TRBV6-6 with TRBJ2-5, with D maybe TRBD2 (5 bases). The CDR3 is 13 amino acids. V was shortened by 8 bases and J by 0 bases, with 10 bases between the two germline ends. Germline CDR1 MNHNY, CDR2 SVGAGI (reference sequence). This chain's CDR3 is CASQRAYQETQYF. The DNA for the CDR3 is TGTGCCAGCCAGAGGGCCTACCAAGAGACCCAGTACTTC.

This clone was picked up one time. The chain links TRBV5-1 to TRBJ1-1; TRBD1 aligns across 8 bases. Germline V CDR1 and CDR2: SGHRS, YFSETQ. The V segment lost 0 bases and the J segment 4 bases; nucleotides outside the gene matches: 5. CDR3 length: 15 residues. The CDR3 DNA reads as TGCGCCAGCAGCTTGGACCAGGGGGCCTTCACTGAAGCTTTCTTT. Translating gives CASSLDQGAFTEAFF. Using reference TRBV5-1 and TRBJ1-1 for the parts outside the CDR3, the full variable domain is KAGVTQTPRYLIKTRGQQVTLSCSPISGHRSVSWYQQTPGQGLQFLFEYFSETQRNKGNFPGRFSGRQFSNSRSEMNVSTLELGDSALYLCASSLDQGAFTEAFFGQGTRLTVV.

The chain combines TRBV18 with TRBJ1-2, with TRBD1 matching 7 bases. Losses at the gene ends were 3 bases for V and 4 bases for J; bases not matched to a gene: 5. From germline, CDR1 is KGHSH and CDR2 LQKENI. The CDR3 extends over 14 amino acids. CDR3 nucleotides: TGTGCCAGCTCACCCGAGGGGGCGAGCTATGGCTACACCTTC. It codes for CASSPEGASYGYTF.

The genes are TRBV6-5 and TRBJ2-7; the match to TRBD2 covers 11 bases. J gave up 2 bases and V 6 bases, and 6 bases lay outside the gene matches. This CDR3 has 15 amino acids. Germline V lookup: CDR1 MNHEY, CDR2 SVGAGI. As DNA, the CDR3 is TGTGCCAGCAGCCCGGGGACTAGCGGAACCTACGAGCAGTACTTC. Protein: CASSPGTSGTYEQYF.